These T cell receptor beta chains were read from a single sample in a study of T cells expressing NK-cell markers. TCRdb reprocessed the 5' RACE reads and keeps a single row for each CDR3 protein, giving no DNA. In total, the table holds 500,000 to 700,000 distinct CDR3 sequences. Sequencing was performed on blood T cells: a sorted CD56 or NKG2C T cell subset, CD4+ or CD8+ T cells, or bulk PBMC T cells (not recorded which). The source is a young man in good health. Each CDR3 is given with its conserved first and last residue. Fields, in order: V gene, J gene, CDR3 protein.

v_call: TRBV18
j_call: TRBJ1-1
cdr3_aa: CASSPQTPEVLNTEAFF

v_call: TRBV12-3/TRBV12-4
j_call: TRBJ2-5
cdr3_aa: CASSRTLKGETQYF

v_call: TRBV12-3/TRBV12-4
j_call: TRBJ2-3
cdr3_aa: CATGYGTSGIYTQYF

v_call: TRBV5-1
j_call: TRBJ1-1
cdr3_aa: CASSETGESTEAFF

v_call: TRBV11-2
j_call: TRBJ2-3
cdr3_aa: CASSSKVGIGDTQYF

v_call: TRBV6-5
j_call: TRBJ2-1
cdr3_aa: CASSTILGLANNEQFF

v_call: TRBV7-6
j_call: TRBJ2-3
cdr3_aa: CASSLGGTQADTQYF

v_call: TRBV20-1
j_call: TRBJ2-1
cdr3_aa: CSAREIRTSGSRNEQFF

v_call: TRBV4-1
j_call: TRBJ2-1
cdr3_aa: CASSQSLNEQFF

v_call: TRBV4-1
j_call: TRBJ2-3
cdr3_aa: CASSKEGGRPRTDTQYF

v_call: TRBV9
j_call: TRBJ2-1
cdr3_aa: CASSGSSRDYSIGEQFF

v_call: TRBV20-1
j_call: TRBJ2-1
cdr3_aa: CSASGASGRASSYNEQFF

v_call: TRBV11-1
j_call: TRBJ1-2
cdr3_aa: CASTIIGTGTGGNYGYTF

v_call: TRBV5-1
j_call: TRBJ2-1
cdr3_aa: CASSRDRRPGNEQFF

v_call: TRBV20-1
j_call: TRBJ1-6
cdr3_aa: CSARGFGTGGSDTNSPLHF

v_call: TRBV7-2
j_call: TRBJ2-5
cdr3_aa: CASSSLHQVDQYF

v_call: TRBV6-2/TRBV6-3
j_call: TRBJ2-5
cdr3_aa: CASRRTGGGLETQYF

v_call: TRBV10-3
j_call: TRBJ1-5
cdr3_aa: CAINGENTGDQPQHF

v_call: TRBV12-3/TRBV12-4
j_call: TRBJ2-2
cdr3_aa: CASRPSTGKGTGELFF

v_call: TRBV20-1
j_call: TRBJ2-2
cdr3_aa: CSAISLASAGELFF

v_call: TRBV4-3
j_call: TRBJ2-2
cdr3_aa: CASSSSLANTGELFF

v_call: TRBV6-5
j_call: TRBJ1-5
cdr3_aa: CASSYKAFGNQPQHF